Listed below are T cell receptor beta chains from one sample, sequenced in a study of long-term antiretroviral therapy in people with HIV. Produced via immunoSEQ multiplex PCR; TCRdb's table is partial and in-frame only. This repertoire shows 15,000 to 20,000 clones, roughly 78% found once; its top ten account for roughly 8%. The specimen comprised unsorted PBMCs, sampled at the start of antiretroviral therapy. These receptor sequences come from a man younger than 40 with HIV. Each CDR3 is given without its conserved first and last residue. Expanded clones get a size class; other rows say once, few or many, or leave the size out.

clone size	V gene	J gene	CDR3 protein
NA	TRBV30	TRBJ2-1	AWRAGWAGHNEQF
NA	TRBV6-1	TRBJ1-5	ASSEQGARGGQPQH
NA	TRBV28	TRBJ2-7	ASSSNYEQY
few	TRBV6-1	TRBJ2-1	ASRPPGLEYNEQF
NA	TRBV19	TRBJ1-5	ASTDRVNQPQH
NA	TRBV5-4	TRBJ1-2	ASSFRGAHYGYT
NA	TRBV9	TRBJ1-4	ASSRTGVTTNEKLF
NA	TRBV30	TRBJ2-7	AWSPRDRGLFEQY
NA	TRBV5-6	TRBJ1-2	ASHRQGALGYT
NA	TRBV4-1	TRBJ1-3	ASSQTTYSGNTIY
NA	TRBV5-5	TRBJ2-3	ASSRRGGGTDTQY
NA	TRBV5-4	TRBJ2-7	ASSSRDRGYEQY
NA	TRBV11-2	TRBJ1-3	ASSLIDSLLGNTIY
NA	TRBV5-5	TRBJ1-2	ASSPSTANYGYT
NA	TRBV28	TRBJ1-2	ASSPPKGFYGYT
NA	TRBV5-4	TRBJ2-5	ASSNQTGTPWGRRETQY
NA	TRBV18	TRBJ2-3	ASSPDSGGPDTQY
few	TRBV13	TRBJ2-1	ASSFEGVDEQF
NA	TRBV5-4	TRBJ2-7	ASSPGGRDEQY
NA	TRBV15	TRBJ2-5	ATSRDIGQGRETQY
NA	TRBV2	TRBJ1-5	ASKGQGGRQPQH
NA	TRBV7-9	TRBJ2-1	ASSLADRVSPF
NA	TRBV6-6	TRBJ2-7	ASSSSSGDYEQY
NA	TRBV5-1	TRBJ1-4	ASSLKGQDEKLF
NA	TRBV4-3	TRBJ2-1	ASSQDLIQRVLNEQF
few	TRBV29-1	TRBJ2-7	SVEIAADSYEQY
NA	TRBV28	TRBJ2-5	ASNWVSGETQY
NA	TRBV7-9	TRBJ1-2	ASSNTIDSPNYGYT
NA	TRBV27	TRBJ2-7	ASNPKMGKGPHEQY
NA	TRBV5-4	TRBJ2-5	ASSPGTGGQETQY
NA	TRBV14	TRBJ2-2	ASSPRAESNTGELF
NA	TRBV27	TRBJ2-7	ASSSLTAFYEQY
NA	TRBV11-3	TRBJ2-3	ASSLRTGGEVDTQY
NA	TRBV27	TRBJ2-1	ASSNFGGLADNEQF
once	TRBV4-2	TRBJ1-1	ASSQVATLNTEAF
medium-sized	TRBV28	TRBJ2-7	ASSLFPTGTGYEQY
NA	TRBV7-9	TRBJ2-1	ASSLGGVYNEQF
NA	TRBV19	TRBJ2-1	ASRPSGRAGNEQF
NA	TRBV7-9	TRBJ1-1	ASSLARDDTEAF
once	TRBV19	TRBJ2-5	ASREVPGNKETQY